These 25 T cell receptor beta chains came from one sample sequenced in a study of Graves' ophthalmopathy and Graves' hyperthyroidism. Transcripts of RNA were the source for amplifying TCR beta CDR3 regions. A first-round RT-PCR used HTBI primers, followed by a second-round multiplex PCR. TCRdb reprocessed the multiplex PCR reads via MiXCR and lists one record per CDR3 protein. The sample has roughly 1.1 million distinct CDR3 sequences, about 35% seen once. Material for sequencing was peripheral blood or thyroid tissue (not recorded which). Receptors originate from an adult man with Graves' hyperthyroidism.

In its sample, this clonotype was seen many times. The rearrangement uses TRBV6-5 and TRBJ1-3; TRBD1 aligns across 7 bases. The CDR3 runs 14 residues. Trimming took 7 bases from V and 4 from J; bases not matched to a gene: 7. Germline-derived CDR1 and CDR2 are MNHEY and SVGAGI. The CDR3 reads CASMTTGLGNTIYF. The CDR3 DNA sequence: TGTGCCAGCATGACGACAGGGTTGGGAAACACCATATATTTT.

This clonotype was counted many times. The chain has TRBV2 and TRBJ1-2; no firm D call. Trimming left V 0 bases short and J 8 bases short, with 22 bases between. Germline values: CDR1 SNHLY, CDR2 FYNNEI. This CDR3 has 17 amino acids. In nucleotides, the CDR3 is TGTGCCAGCAGTGAAGCCTCGGGAGGCGGGATGAAGAAAGGCTACACCTTC. As protein: CASSEASGGGMKKGYTF.

The V and J genes are TRBV6-1 and TRBJ2-2, with D uncertain. This CDR3 is 12 amino acids long. V was cut by 8 bases and J by 5 bases, with 9 bases left in between. CDR1 is MNHNS and CDR2 is SASEGT in the germline V gene. Here the CDR3 DNA reads TGTGCCAGCCCTCGGCAAACCGGGGAGCTGTTTTTT. Amino acids: CASPRQTGELFF.

This clonotype was counted a few times. The chain uses TRBV19 and TRBJ2-5; 8 positions match TRBD2. Trimming cost V 7 bases and J 0 bases; bases outside gene matches: 4. The CDR3 has 14 residues. From germline, CDR1 is LNHDA and CDR2 SQIVND (reference sequence). The CDR3 nucleotides are TGTGCCAGTATCAAGCGGGGGAACCAAGAGACCCAGTACTTC. The encoded protein is CASIKRGNQETQYF.

This clonotype turned up a few times. The chain has TRBV19 and TRBJ1-1, with 7 positions matching TRBD1. This CDR3 spans 17 amino acids. V shed 4 bases, J shed 0 bases, and the junction held 11 bases outside the gene matches. Germline V gives CDR1 LNHDA, CDR2 SQIVND (reference sequence). CDR3 DNA sequence: TGTGCCAGTAGTAGAACCCGGGACAGTTTAATGAACACTGAAGCTTTCTTT. It codes for CASSRTRDSLMNTEAFF. Full variable domain (remainder filled in from reference TRBV19 and TRBJ1-1): DGGITQSPKYLFRKEGQNVTLSCEQNLNHDAMYWYRQDPGQGLRLIYYSQIVNDFQKGDIAEGYSVSREKKESFPLTVTSAQKNPTAFYLCASSRTRDSLMNTEAFFGQGTRLTVV.

This clonotype was observed a handful of times. This chain links TRBV20-1 with TRBJ2-7; 10 bases align to TRBD1. This CDR3 spans 15 amino acids. The V gene end was trimmed by 4 bases and the J gene end by 2 bases; junction bases not matched to a gene: 8. Germline V gene lookup returns CDR1 DFQATT and CDR2 SNEGSKA (reference sequence). CDR3 bases: TGCAGTGCTATACCACCGGACAGGGGGGCCTACGAGCAGTACTTC. This translates into CSAIPPDRGAYEQYF.

This clonotype was detected many times. The V gene is TRBV29-1, the J gene TRBJ1-2; D call uncertain. The CDR3 is made up of 16 amino acids. V was shortened by 0 bases and J by 5 bases, with 19 bases between the two germline ends. Germline V gene sequence: CDR1 SQVTM, CDR2 ANQGSEA. DNA for the CDR3: TGCAGCGTTGAAGATTCGACGGATCCCCTGGGATATGGCTACACCTTC. This gives the protein CSVEDSTDPLGYGYTF.

This clonotype was detected many times. V gene TRBV15 combines with J gene TRBJ2-5, with D maybe TRBD2 (5 bases). Trimming removed 0 bases at V and 1 base at J, with 9 bases between. Germline assignment: CDR1 LNHNV and CDR2 YYDKDF (reference sequence). The CDR3 is 15 residues long. The CDR3 DNA sequence: TGTGCCACCAGCAGAGAACCGGGATTCCAAGAGACCCAGTACTTC. It specifies CATSREPGFQETQYF.

This clonotype was recorded once. A much larger clone lies one base from this, so it may be a read error. The chain employs TRBV30 and TRBJ1-1; TRBD1 might be the D (6 bases). Trimming shortened V by 3 bases and J by 2 bases, and 16 bases separated the two germline ends. The CDR3 contains 15 residues. Germline V lookup: CDR1 GTSNPN, CDR2 SVGIG (reference sequence). The CDR3 loop is CAWSTWGPSNTEAFF. The CDR3 region has the DNA TGTGCCTGGAGCACTTGGGGGCCCTCCAACACTGAAGCTTTCTTT.

This clonotype was recorded a few times. A much larger clone differs from this one at a single base, so this may be a read error. The rearrangement links TRBV7-8 to TRBJ2-7; 8 positions agree with TRBD1. The germline gives CDR1 SGHVS, CDR2 FQNEAQ. This CDR3 region has 16 residues. The CDR3 nucleotides read TGTGCCGGCAGCATCCGGGCGACAGGGGACGGCTACGAGCAGTACTTC. This encodes CAGSIRATGDGYEQYF.

The chain has TRBV15 and TRBJ1-5; the D gene is possibly TRBD1 (5 bases). Germline V gene data show CDR1 as LNHNV and CDR2 as YYDKDF (reference sequence). Deletions cut 3 bases from V and 6 bases from J, with 18 bases between. This CDR3 is built from 16 residues. CDR3 amino acids: CATSSLGGGPGQPQHF. CDR3 nucleotide sequence: TGTGCCACCAGCAGCTTGGGGGGAGGCCCAGGTCAGCCCCAGCATTTT.

Only one count was recorded for this clonotype. V is TRBV15 and J is TRBJ2-5, with 10 nucleotides matching TRBD1. V was clipped by 8 bases and J by 5 bases; unmatched bases: 20. This CDR3 comprises 18 residues. Germline CDR1 and CDR2: LNHNV and YYDKDF (reference sequence). CDR3 nucleotides: TGTGCCACCCGTCGACAGGGGGCAAGTGGGATGTATGGGGAGACCCAGTACTTC. Amino acid sequence: CATRRQGASGMYGETQYF.

Many counts were recorded for this clonotype. The chain recombines TRBV7-8 with TRBJ1-5; D uncertain. Trimming left V 2 bases short and J 3 bases short, with 8 bases between. The CDR3 sequence is 14 residues long. Germline assignment: CDR1 SGHVS and CDR2 FQNEAQ. The CDR3 DNA follows: TGTGCCAGCAGCTTAATGGGTTTCAATCAGCCCCAGCATTTT. Its protein product is CASSLMGFNQPQHF.

The J gene is TRBJ1-1, the V gene TRBV28; 9 positions match TRBD1. The CDR3 runs 16 residues. With V trimmed by 6 bases and J by 3 bases, 11 bases remained unmatched. Germline CDR1 and CDR2: MDHEN and SYDVKM. The DNA of the CDR3 is TGTGCCAGCAGAACGACACAACAGGGGGCCCACACTGAAGCTTTCTTT. It translates to CASRTTQQGAHTEAFF.

The chain combines TRBV10-3 with TRBJ2-5; D remains ambiguous. The V end lost 10 bases, the J end lost 5 bases, and 14 bases lay between the germline ends. The germline gives CDR1 ENHRY, CDR2 SYGVKD. The length of the CDR3 is 12 residues. In DNA, the CDR3 is TGTGCCACCTGGGCGGTCATGGAGACCCAGTACTTC. Its protein product is CATWAVMETQYF.

This clonotype was detected ten times or more. V and J are TRBV6-5 and TRBJ1-2; 7 bases are shared with TRBD1. The CDR3 runs 14 residues. V dropped 2 bases and J dropped 4; count of bases not matched to a gene: 4. In germline, CDR1 is MNHEY, CDR2 SVGAGI. CDR3 amino acids: CASSYGTAGYGYTF. For the CDR3, the DNA is TGTGCCAGCAGTTACGGGACAGCCGGCTATGGCTACACCTTC.

The chain joins TRBV10-3 to TRBJ2-3; D is possibly TRBD1 (6 bases). The V gene's germline CDR1 is ENHRY and CDR2 SYGVKD. CDR3 size: 12 residues. The V and J ends lost 6 bases and 5 bases respectively, with 9 bases between them. The CDR3 region is CAISSGQDTQYF. As DNA, the CDR3 is TGTGCCATCAGCTCGGGACAAGATACGCAGTATTTT.

This clonotype was seen ten or more times. The chain couples TRBV7-2 to TRBJ2-2, with D unresolved. V was trimmed by 4 bases and J by 0 bases, leaving 9 bases between them. Looked up from germline, CDR1 is SGHTA and CDR2 is FQGNSA. The CDR3 runs to 15 residues. The CDR3 DNA sequence: TGTGCCAGCAGCTCGACGATTCCGAACACCGGGGAGCTGTTTTTT. It specifies CASSSTIPNTGELFF.

The V gene is TRBV20-1, the J gene TRBJ2-7; 14 bases agree with TRBD2. Germline CDR1 DFQATT, CDR2 SNEGSKA (reference sequence). The CDR3 runs to 17 residues. In nucleotides, the CDR3 is TGCAGCTTTGAACCGGGACTAGCGGGAGCCAGCTCCTACGAGCAGTACTTC. This codes for CSFEPGLAGASSYEQYF.

This clonotype came up many times. The J gene is TRBJ2-7, the V gene TRBV11-2; no definite D call. In germline, CDR1 is SGHAT, CDR2 FQNNGV. The CDR3 runs to 12 residues. Deletions cut 1 base from V and 3 bases from J, with 4 bases between. CDR3 sequence reads: CASSLAIYEQYF. CDR3 in DNA: TGTGCCAGCAGCTTAGCAATCTACGAGCAGTACTTC.

This clonotype has only a few counts. In nucleotides, the CDR3 is TGTGCCATCAGTTCTAAGGGAAACAGCGGGCTCACTGAAGCTTTCTTT. Translating gives CAISSKGNSGLTEAFF. The genes are TRBV10-3 and TRBJ1-1; D is ambiguous. CDR3 length: 16 residues. From germline, CDR1 is ENHRY and CDR2 SYGVKD. V shed 5 bases and J shed 4 bases, with 20 bases lying between them.

This clonotype was recorded many times. The V and J genes are TRBV25-1 and TRBJ1-2, with D maybe TRBD1 (6 bases). V gave up 3 bases and J gave up 3 bases, with 11 bases separating them. The CDR3 sequence is 14 residues long. Germline values: CDR1 MGHDK, CDR2 SYGVNS. CDR3 DNA: TGTGCCAGCAGTGACCCCGGGACATACTATGGCTACACCTTC. It translates to CASSDPGTYYGYTF.

This clonotype was counted at least ten times. The chain links TRBV7-2 to TRBJ2-5; D unclear. Per germline, CDR1 SGHTA and CDR2 FQGNSA. This CDR3 has 14 residues. Trimming pared 5 bases from V and 5 bases from J, leaving 15 bases between. CDR3 sequence: CASSLDLGRETQYF. The CDR3 DNA sequence: TGTGCCAGCAGCCTAGACCTCGGGCGGGAGACCCAGTACTTC.

There are many counts of this clonotype. The rearrangement joins TRBV10-3 to TRBJ2-5; TRBD2 matches at 16 bases. This CDR3 region has 16 residues. Trimming took 6 bases from V and 3 from J; bases not matched to a gene: 4. Germline loops: CDR1 ENHRY, CDR2 SYGVKD. The CDR3 DNA reads TGTGCCATCAGGAAGGGACTAGCGGGGGGGAAAGAGACCCAGTACTTC. This gives the protein CAIRKGLAGGKETQYF.

The chain's CDR3 is CASGGTLSYEQYF. The CDR3 DNA is TGTGCCAGCGGGGGGACGCTCTCCTACGAGCAGTACTTC. This rearrangement joins TRBV2 to TRBJ2-7; TRBD2 is a possible D gene (6 bases). The CDR3 has 13 amino acids. From germline, CDR1 is SNHLY and CDR2 FYNNEI. Trimming left V 8 bases short and J 0 bases short, with 11 bases between. Combining the CDR3 with reference TRBV2 and TRBJ2-7 gives the whole variable domain EPEVTQTPSHQVTQMGQEVILRCVPISNHLYFYWYRQILGQKVEFLVSFYNNEISEKSEIFDDQFSVERPDGSNFTLKIRSTKLEDSAMYFCASGGTLSYEQYFGPGTRLTVT.